The clone carrying this TCR beta chain occurred a few times. As yet, its antigen is unknown. The data stem from a study of T cell responses to AZD1222 COVID-19 vaccine. TCRdb's copy holds only in-frame clones and misses some; the assay was immunoSEQ multiplex PCR. The data hold about 150,000 clones, with about 92% observed a single time. This CDR3 is built from 15 residues. Study-level points and caveats: The study sampled repertoires only after the peak T cell response.

The clonotype was recovered from an adult in good health. The source was peripheral blood, collected on day 0 of AZD1222 vaccination. The V and J genes are TRBV1 and TRBJ2-7; the D segment call TRBD1 is taken from the table without a DNA check. TRBV1 is marked as a pseudogene. CDR3 amino acids: CTSSQETGGFSEQYF. CDR3 coding DNA: TGCACCAGCAGCCAAGAAACAGGGGGCTTTTCCGAGCAGTACTTC.